The 27 T cell receptor beta chains below were found in one sample sequenced in a study of control samples from healthy donors and cancer patients (dated by TCRdb to the early 2020s). Library construction relied on the immunoSEQ multiplex PCR assay. The clones in this table, taken by TCRdb from immuneACCESS, are in-frame only. Not every clone is retained; where verified, under half of the shortfall comes from an unresolved V gene, and the cause of the rest is unknown. The sample table contains around 43,000 clones; only one count was recorded for around nine tenths of them. Around 3.6% of the sample goes to the ten largest clones. The sample was blood. These receptors all stem from a woman aged 45-59 years in good health.

The chain carries TRBV27 and TRBJ2-3; 11 nucleotides match TRBD2. This CDR3 is 18 amino acids long. CDR1 is MNHEY and CDR2 is SMNVEV in the germline V gene (reference sequence). The trim removed 3 bases at V and 4 bases at J, leaving 12 bases unmatched. The CDR3, as DNA: TGTGCCAGCAGTTTCTTATTAGCGGGGGGGCAAGAGGCAGATACGCAGTATTTT. Amino acid sequence: CASSFLLAGGQEADTQYF.

The chain links TRBV4-3 to TRBJ1-2; D ambiguous. The CDR3 totals 14 residues. Trimming removed 0 bases at V and 5 bases at J, with 10 bases between. In germline, CDR1 is LGHNA, CDR2 YSLEER. The chain's CDR3 is CASSQDPSGYGYTF. The CDR3 DNA is TGCGCCAGCAGCCAAGATCCCTCCGGTTATGGCTACACCTTC.

The genes are TRBV5-1 and TRBJ2-3; 7 nucleotides agree with TRBD2. This CDR3 is 14 amino acids long. Trimming at V came to 5 bases and at J to 1 base, leaving 4 bases not matched to a gene. Germline values: CDR1 SGHRS, CDR2 YFSETQ. The CDR3 sequence: CASRPLAGTDTQYF. CDR3 DNA: TGCGCCAGCAGACCGCTAGCGGGCACAGATACGCAGTATTTT. Using reference TRBV5-1 and TRBJ2-3 for the parts outside the CDR3, the full variable domain is KAGVTQTPRYLIKTRGQQVTLSCSPISGHRSVSWYQQTPGQGLQFLFEYFSETQRNKGNFPGRFSGRQFSNSRSEMNVSTLELGDSALYLCASRPLAGTDTQYFGPGTRLTVL.

The chain recombines TRBV11-3 with TRBJ2-1; D not certain. Trimming took off 4 bases at V and 7 bases at J, with 8 bases between the two ends. The length of the CDR3 is 12 residues. Germline-derived CDR1 and CDR2 are SGHNT and YENEEA. In DNA, the CDR3 is TGTGCCAGCAGCTCCCTAGGAAATGAGCAGTTCTTC. This gives the protein CASSSLGNEQFF. Full variable domain (missing parts from reference TRBV11-3 and TRBJ2-1): EAGVVQSPRYKIIEKKQPVAFWCNPISGHNTLYWYLQNLGQGPELLIRYENEEAVDDSQLPKDRFSAERLKGVDSTLKIQPAELGDSAVYLCASSSLGNEQFFGPGTRLTVL.

The chain is built from TRBV29-1 and TRBJ2-2; 9 positions agree with TRBD2. This CDR3 is built from 14 residues. Germline V gene lookup returns CDR1 SQVTM and CDR2 ANQGSEA. V lost 7 bases, J lost 7 bases, and 10 bases stayed unmatched. CDR3 in amino acids: CSGAGGTGSGELFF. DNA of the CDR3: TGCAGCGGCGCGGGGGGGACCGGGAGCGGGGAGCTGTTTTTT.

The CDR3 DNA reads TGTGCCAGCAGCCTACAGGGGATGGATAATTCACCCCTCCACTTT. It is translated as CASSLQGMDNSPLHF. The V call is TRBV5-4, the J call TRBJ1-6; the match to TRBD1 covers 7 bases. Trimming cost V 4 bases and J 5 bases; bases outside gene matches: 6. The CDR3 length is 15 residues. The germline gives CDR1 SGHNT, CDR2 YYREEE (reference sequence).

The chain couples TRBV14 to TRBJ1-6; D not resolved. Germline assignment: CDR1 SGHDN and CDR2 FVKESK. The CDR3 is 14 amino acids. V was cut by 0 bases and J by 9 bases, with 9 bases left in between. The CDR3 region has the DNA TGTGCCAGCAGCCAAGAAGTGGTGACTTCACCCCTCCACTTT. Residues: CASSQEVVTSPLHF.

The chain combines TRBV7-3 with TRBJ2-3; perhaps TRBD2 as D (6 bases). This CDR3 is 14 amino acids long. Germline assignment: CDR1 SGHTA and CDR2 FQGTGA. V was pared by 1 base and J by 5 bases, with 10 bases between. The CDR3: CASSLNGRGDTQYF. For the CDR3, the DNA is TGTGCCAGCAGCTTAAACGGGCGGGGAGATACGCAGTATTTT.

The chain recombines TRBV5-6 with TRBJ1-2; D gene ambiguous. There are 13 residues in the CDR3. The germline gives CDR1 SGHDT, CDR2 YYEEEE. The V end was cut by 4 bases, the J end by 0 bases, with 7 bases between. The CDR3 sequence: CASSIDTNYGYTF. CDR3 sequence (DNA): TGTGCCAGCAGCATCGACACTAACTATGGCTACACCTTC. Full variable domain (outside the CDR3, taken from reference TRBV5-6 and TRBJ1-2): DAGVTQSPTHLIKTRGQQVTLRCSPKSGHDTVSWYQQALGQGPQFIFQYYEEEERQRGNFPDRFSGHQFPNYSSELNVNALLLGDSALYLCASSIDTNYGYTFGSGTRLTVV.

This clone is a singleton in its sample. This rearrangement joins TRBV5-1 to TRBJ1-1; possibly TRBD1 for D (6 bases). The CDR3 extends over 17 amino acids. V dropped 0 bases and J dropped 5 bases, with 20 bases sitting between them. Germline CDR1 is SGHRS and CDR2 is YFSETQ. The CDR3 is CASSLGVGGNTLTEAFF. CDR3 nucleotides: TGCGCCAGCAGCTTGGGGGTAGGGGGAAATACTCTGACTGAAGCTTTCTTT.

The CDR3 DNA is TGTGCCAGCAGTTTCACAGTCTCCTACGAGCAGTACTTC. It yields the protein CASSFTVSYEQYF. V gene TRBV27 combines with J gene TRBJ2-7; D not resolved. Looked up from germline, CDR1 is MNHEY and CDR2 is SMNVEV (reference sequence). This CDR3 is 13 amino acids long. V was clipped by 3 bases and J by 0 bases, with 6 bases between them.

The V gene is TRBV5-6, the J gene TRBJ1-3; D not resolved. V was pared by 1 base and J by 0 bases, with 11 bases between. This CDR3 spans 16 amino acids. Germline values: CDR1 SGHDT, CDR2 YYEEEE. This CDR3 is CASSLSSVSSGNTIYF. In DNA, the CDR3 is TGTGCCAGCAGCTTGAGTAGCGTCAGCTCTGGAAACACCATATATTTT.

This CDR3 reads CASSVSGGTGSTGELFF. The CDR3 DNA reads as TGTGCCAGCAGCGTATCAGGCGGGACAGGGAGCACCGGGGAGCTGTTTTTT. This chain joins TRBV9 and TRBJ2-2, with 9 bases that match TRBD1. The CDR3 totals 17 residues. V was clipped by 1 base and J by 4 bases; unmatched bases: 8. Germline lookup yields CDR1 SGDLS and CDR2 YYNGEE.

The CDR3 here is CASSPIPGEETQYF. The CDR3 DNA sequence: TGTGCCAGCTCACCAATTCCGGGAGAGGAGACCCAGTACTTC. This chain connects TRBV18 to TRBJ2-5, with TRBD2 as a possible D gene (6 bases). In germline, CDR1 is KGHSH, CDR2 LQKENI. The CDR3 contains 14 residues. V was trimmed by 2 bases and J by 5 bases, leaving 12 bases between them.

This rearrangement joins TRBV5-4 to TRBJ2-5, with 7 bases identical to TRBD2. CDR3 length equals 15 residues. CDR1 is SGHNT, CDR2 YYREEE, per germline (reference sequence). The ends lost 3 bases at V and 3 bases at J; junction bases unmatched: 8. This CDR3 reads CASSSKTSFEETQYF. CDR3 coding DNA: TGTGCCAGCAGCTCAAAGACTAGCTTTGAAGAGACCCAGTACTTC.

Comment on this clone: Distinct nucleotide sequences in the sample also encode this CDR3. V is TRBV5-4 and J is TRBJ2-1, with no clear D. The CDR3 covers 14 residues. The V and J ends lost 0 bases and 6 bases respectively, with 10 bases between them. The germline V gene has CDR1 SGHNT and CDR2 YYREEE (reference sequence). In nucleotides, the CDR3 is TGTGCCAGCAGCTTGGGGGGAAGTGGCAATGAGCAGTTCTTC. Amino acid sequence: CASSLGGSGNEQFF. Based on the CDR3 plus reference TRBV5-4 and TRBJ2-1, the full variable domain is ETGVTQSPTHLIKTRGQQVTLRCSSQSGHNTVSWYQQALGQGPQFIFQYYREEENGRGNFPPRFSGLQFPNYSSELNVNALELDDSALYLCASSLGGSGNEQFFGPGTRLTVL.

This chain links TRBV27 with TRBJ2-7, with 7 positions matching TRBD2. The CDR3 sequence is 15 residues long. Per the germline V gene, CDR1 is MNHEY and CDR2 is SMNVEV (reference sequence). The J segment lost 2 bases and the V segment lost 4 bases, leaving 8 bases of the junction unmatched. The CDR3 nucleotides read TGTGCCAGCAGTTCATCCCAGACTAGCCCCTACGAGCAGTACTTC. Translated: CASSSSQTSPYEQYF.

This clone came up a few times. The chain has TRBV5-8 and TRBJ1-5; 9 bases fit TRBD1. After removal of 0 bases from V and 7 bases from J, the junction contained 8 bases not matched to a gene. From germline, CDR1 is SGHTS and CDR2 YDEGEE. There are 16 residues in the CDR3. CDR3 bases: TGTGCCAGCAGCTTGGGAACGACAGGGGGGCGGCAGCCCCAGCATTTT. Encoded protein: CASSLGTTGGRQPQHF.

The rearrangement links TRBV24-1 to TRBJ2-4; tentatively, D is TRBD1 or TRBD2 (6 bases each). The CDR3 runs to 15 residues. With 6 bases removed from V and 0 bases from J, the gap between germline ends came to 11 bases. The germline V gene encodes CDR1 KGHDR and CDR2 SFDVKD. The CDR3 DNA reads TGTGCCACCAGTAGGGGGGATGTAGCCAAAAACATTCAGTACTTC. Its translation is CATSRGDVAKNIQYF.

This clone has just one count. The chain recombines TRBV6-5 with TRBJ2-5; 10 bases fit TRBD1. The CDR3 totals 14 residues. V dropped 8 bases and J dropped 4; count of bases not matched to a gene: 7. Germline values: CDR1 MNHEY, CDR2 SVGAGI. The CDR3 region is CASSGQGVRETQYF. The CDR3 nucleotides are TGTGCCAGCTCTGGACAGGGGGTTAGAGAGACCCAGTACTTC.

This sequence joins TRBV19 and TRBJ1-2; the D is unclear. V gave up 0 bases and J gave up 4 bases, with 6 bases separating them. CDR3 size: 13 residues. Looked up from germline, CDR1 is LNHDA and CDR2 is SQIVND (reference sequence). Here the CDR3 DNA reads TGTGCCAGTAGTATAGACAGAGGCTATGGCTACACCTTC. Its translation: CASSIDRGYGYTF.

The chain employs TRBV7-9 and TRBJ1-4; 7 bases line up with TRBD1. V dropped 5 bases and J dropped 4; count of bases not matched to a gene: 7. CDR3 size: 15 residues. In germline, CDR1 is SEHNR, CDR2 FQNEAQ (reference sequence). The CDR3 loop reads CASSLRTGNNEKLFF. CDR3 sequence (DNA): TGTGCCAGCAGCCTCCGGACAGGAAATAATGAAAAACTGTTTTTT.

The rearrangement uses TRBV28 and TRBJ1-3; TRBD1 is a possible D gene (6 bases). Germline CDR1 MDHEN, CDR2 SYDVKM. The germline V and J ends were trimmed by 2 bases and 8 bases, with 22 bases remaining between them. The length of the CDR3 is 17 residues. Written as DNA, the CDR3 is TGTGCCAGCAGTTTAATTAAGACAGGCTTCGTAGAAGACACCATATATTTT. This translates into CASSLIKTGFVEDTIYF.

J is TRBJ2-2 and V is TRBV30; D tentatively fits TRBD1 or TRBD2 (7 bases each). There are 14 residues in the CDR3. V was shortened by 8 bases and J by 3 bases, with 16 bases between the two germline ends. The germline V gene has CDR1 GTSNPN and CDR2 SVGIG (reference sequence). CDR3 nucleotide sequence: TGTGCCGGCGGGACTACAGGGGACACCGGGGAGCTGTTTTTT. Its translation: CAGGTTGDTGELFF.

This clone has a single count. The V and J genes are TRBV10-3 and TRBJ2-7, with D tentatively TRBD1 or TRBD2 (5 bases each). The V and J ends lost 8 bases and 3 bases respectively, with 17 bases between them. The CDR3 is made up of 14 amino acids. CDR1 is ENHRY, CDR2 SYGVKD, per germline. The CDR3 loop reads CAIARDAVVYEQYF. The CDR3 DNA sequence: TGTGCCATCGCCCGGGACGCGGTGGTCTACGAGCAGTACTTC.

This chain joins TRBV4-3 and TRBJ2-6, with D hard to call. With 9 bases removed from V and 0 bases from J, the gap between germline ends came to 18 bases. Germline V gene lookup returns CDR1 LGHNA and CDR2 YSLEER. The CDR3 loop spans 17 amino acids. In nucleotides, the CDR3 is TGCGCCAGTGGTGAAGGACGGCGAAGCTCTGGGGCCAACGTCCTGACTTTC. Translating gives CASGEGRRSSGANVLTF.

The chain recombines TRBV27 with TRBJ1-2, with 8 nucleotides matching TRBD1. Germline V gives CDR1 MNHEY, CDR2 SMNVEV (reference sequence). The V and J ends lost 2 bases and 4 bases, in that order; junction bases with no gene match: 9. The CDR3 loop spans 16 amino acids. This CDR3 is CASSLGQGGMGYGYTF. CDR3 DNA: TGTGCCAGCAGTTTAGGACAGGGAGGAATGGGCTATGGCTACACCTTC.